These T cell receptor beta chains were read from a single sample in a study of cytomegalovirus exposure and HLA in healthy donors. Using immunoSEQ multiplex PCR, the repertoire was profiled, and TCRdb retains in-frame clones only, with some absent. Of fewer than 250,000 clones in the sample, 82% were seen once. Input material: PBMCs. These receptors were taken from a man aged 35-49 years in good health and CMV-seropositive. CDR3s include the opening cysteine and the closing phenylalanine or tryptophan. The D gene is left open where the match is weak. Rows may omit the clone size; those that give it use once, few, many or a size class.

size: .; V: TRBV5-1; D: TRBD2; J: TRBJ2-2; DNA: TGCGCCAGGGGGGGGAGGCCCCCCGGGGAGCTGTTTTTT; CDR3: CARGGRPPGELFF
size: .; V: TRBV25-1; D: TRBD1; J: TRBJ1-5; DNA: TGTGCCAGCAGTCCGGACAGGGGGCAGGATCAGCCCCAGCATTTT; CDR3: CASSPDRGQDQPQHF
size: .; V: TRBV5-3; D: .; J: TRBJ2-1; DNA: TGTGCCAGAAGCTCGTCGGAGGAGCAGTTCTTC; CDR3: CARSSSEEQFF
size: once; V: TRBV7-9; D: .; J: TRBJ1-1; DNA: TGTGCCAGCAGCTTCGATCGGGACACCCTGAACACTGAAGCTTTCTTT; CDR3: CASSFDRDTLNTEAFF
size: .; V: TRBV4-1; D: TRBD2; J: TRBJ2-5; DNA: TGCGCCAGCAGCCAAGAGGGGAGCGGGAGAGAGACCCAGTACTTC; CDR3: CASSQEGSGRETQYF
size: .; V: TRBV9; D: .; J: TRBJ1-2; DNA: TGTGCCAGCAGCGTAGGGGGGGGTTCTAACTATGGCTACACCTTC; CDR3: CASSVGGGSNYGYTF
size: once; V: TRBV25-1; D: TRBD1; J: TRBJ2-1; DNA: TGTGCCAGCAGGGGGACAGGGAGGAGCAATGAGCAGTTCTTC; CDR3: CASRGTGRSNEQFF
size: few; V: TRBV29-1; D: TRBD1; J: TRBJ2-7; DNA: TGCAGCGTTGAATCTAAATTACAGGGGAATGGCTCCTACGAGCAGTACTTC; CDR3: CSVESKLQGNGSYEQYF
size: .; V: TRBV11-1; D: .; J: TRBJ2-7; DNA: TGTGCCAGCAGCCTAGGAGCGACCGAGCAGTACTTC; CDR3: CASSLGATEQYF
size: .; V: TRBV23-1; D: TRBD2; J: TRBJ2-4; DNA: TGCGCCAGCAGTTGGGGACTAGCGGGGATGGGGAGCGGAAACATTCAGTACTTC; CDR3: CASSWGLAGMGSGNIQYF
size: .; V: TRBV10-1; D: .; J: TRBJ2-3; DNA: TGCGCCAGCAGTGAGTCAACCGGACAGCTTTCAGGGACGCAGTATTTT; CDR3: CASSESTGQLSGTQYF
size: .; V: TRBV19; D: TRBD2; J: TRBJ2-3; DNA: TGTGCCAGTAGTATACTAGCGGAGGCAGATACGCAGTATTTT; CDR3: CASSILAEADTQYF
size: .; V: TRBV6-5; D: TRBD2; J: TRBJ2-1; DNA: TGTGCCAGCAGTTATCGCGGGAGTGGCTACAATGAGCAGTTCTTC; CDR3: CASSYRGSGYNEQFF
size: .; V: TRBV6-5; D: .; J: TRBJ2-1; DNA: TGTGCCAGCAGTTACCCAGGATTGAATGAGCAGTTCTTC; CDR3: CASSYPGLNEQFF
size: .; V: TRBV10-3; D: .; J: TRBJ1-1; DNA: TGTGCCATCCACGGGAACGGATTGAAAGGTGAAGCTTTCTTT; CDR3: CAIHGNGLKGEAFF
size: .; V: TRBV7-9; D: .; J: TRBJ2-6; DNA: TGTGCCAGCTCGAAGACAGAATCTGGGGCCAACGTCCTGACTTTC; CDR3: CASSKTESGANVLTF
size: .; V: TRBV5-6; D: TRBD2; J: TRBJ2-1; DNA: TGTGCCAGCAGTTACCCGACTAGCGGGTTGCCGCAGTTCTTC; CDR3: CASSYPTSGLPQFF
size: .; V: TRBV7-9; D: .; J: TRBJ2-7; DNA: TGTGCCAGCAGCTTAGTGGGTGGGAGAAACTACGAGCAGTACTTC; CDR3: CASSLVGGRNYEQYF
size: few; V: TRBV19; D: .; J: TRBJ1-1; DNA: TGTGCCAGTAGTAATTGGCAAAACACTGAAGCTTTCTTT; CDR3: CASSNWQNTEAFF
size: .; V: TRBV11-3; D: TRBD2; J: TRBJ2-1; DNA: TGTGCCAGCAGCCCAATACCCACCACTAGCGTTTACAATGAGCAGTTCTTC; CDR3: CASSPIPTTSVYNEQFF
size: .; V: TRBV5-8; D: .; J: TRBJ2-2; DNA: TGTGCCAGCAGCCCTCGGACCGGGGAGCTGTTTTTT; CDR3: CASSPRTGELFF
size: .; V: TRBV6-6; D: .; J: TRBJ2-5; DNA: TGTGCCAGCACCCAAACCCGGGGATGGGGGACCCAGTACTTC; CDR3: CASTQTRGWGTQYF
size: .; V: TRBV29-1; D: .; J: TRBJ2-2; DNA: TGCAGCGTGCCCTTCGGGACCGGGGAGCTGTTTTTT; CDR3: CSVPFGTGELFF
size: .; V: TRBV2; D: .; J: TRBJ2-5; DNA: TGTGCCAGCAGTGAACCGCCTATCGGGATAGGTGAGACCCAGTACTTC; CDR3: CASSEPPIGIGETQYF
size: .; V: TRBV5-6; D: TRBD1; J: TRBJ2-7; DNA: TGTGCCAGCAGCAAGTATGGACAGGCCTACGAGCAGTACTTC; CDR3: CASSKYGQAYEQYF
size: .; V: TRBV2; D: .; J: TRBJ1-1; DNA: TGTGCCAGCACCTTCAGCGAGACTAACACTGAAGCTTTCTTT; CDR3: CASTFSETNTEAFF
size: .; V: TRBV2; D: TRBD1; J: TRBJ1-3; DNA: TGTGCCAGCAGCACACAGGGGGCCTTTGGAAACACCATATATTTT; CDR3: CASSTQGAFGNTIYF
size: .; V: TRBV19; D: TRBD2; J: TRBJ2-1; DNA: TGTGCCAGTAGTATTTGGTTGGGGACTAGCGGCGACAATGAGCAGTTCTTC; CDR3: CASSIWLGTSGDNEQFF
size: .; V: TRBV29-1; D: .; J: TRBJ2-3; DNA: TGCAGCGTTGGTGGTAGCGGTGGGACAGATACGCAGTATTTT; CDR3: CSVGGSGGTDTQYF
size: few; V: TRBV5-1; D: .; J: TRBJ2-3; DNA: TGCGCCAGCAGCTTGGGACTAGCCGTCGGGGGCACGGGTACGCAGTATTTT; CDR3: CASSLGLAVGGTGTQYF
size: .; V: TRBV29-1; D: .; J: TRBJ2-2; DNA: TGCAGCGCCCGCGGTCCAGGGGTCAACACCGGGGAGCTGTTTTTT; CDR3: CSARGPGVNTGELFF
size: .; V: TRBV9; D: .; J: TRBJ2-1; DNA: TGTGCCAGCAGCGTCTCTGGGGGCCGGAATGAGCAGTTCTTC; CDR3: CASSVSGGRNEQFF
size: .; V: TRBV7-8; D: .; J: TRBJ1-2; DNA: TGTGCCAGCAGCATTGACAGGTCTAACTATGGCTACACCTTC; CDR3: CASSIDRSNYGYTF
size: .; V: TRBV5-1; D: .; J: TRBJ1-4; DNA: TGCGCCAGCAGCCCAGGGGCTAGGAATGAAAAACTGTTTTTT; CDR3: CASSPGARNEKLFF
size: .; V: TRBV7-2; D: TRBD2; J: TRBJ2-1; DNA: TGTGCCTCCAGGGGGACTAGCGGGAGGTTTGATGAGCAGTTCTTC; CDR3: CASRGTSGRFDEQFF
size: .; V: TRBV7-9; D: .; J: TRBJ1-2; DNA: TGTGCCAGCAGCTCCCAGGGTCAGGGTAGTACAGGCTATGGCTACACCTTC; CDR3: CASSSQGQGSTGYGYTF
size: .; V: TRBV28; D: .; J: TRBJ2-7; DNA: TGTGCCAGCAGTTTAGCGCCAAGCTCCTACGAGCAGTACTTC; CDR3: CASSLAPSSYEQYF
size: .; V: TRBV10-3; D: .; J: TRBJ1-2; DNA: TGTGCCATCAACTCATTGGGAGGGGACTATGGCTACACCTTC; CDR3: CAINSLGGDYGYTF
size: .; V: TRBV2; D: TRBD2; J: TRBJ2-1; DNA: TGTGCCAGCAGCGAGCGGGGAAATGAGCAGTTCTTC; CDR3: CASSERGNEQFF
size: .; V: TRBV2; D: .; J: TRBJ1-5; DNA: TGTGTCAGCAGGACGATCGAGGATAGCAATCAGCCCCAGCATTTT; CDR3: CVSRTIEDSNQPQHF
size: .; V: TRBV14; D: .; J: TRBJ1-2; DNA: TGTGCCAGCAGCCAAGCTTCGGCTCGGCTTACAGACAACTATGGCTACACCTTC; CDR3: CASSQASARLTDNYGYTF
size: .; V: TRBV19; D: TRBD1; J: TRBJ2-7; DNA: TGTGCCAGTAGTTCCCCCGACAGGGCAATCTACGAGCAGTACTTC; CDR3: CASSSPDRAIYEQYF
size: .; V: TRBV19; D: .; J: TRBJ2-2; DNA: TGTGCCAGTAGTATAGATCGTAGCACCGGGGAGCTGTTTTTT; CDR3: CASSIDRSTGELFF
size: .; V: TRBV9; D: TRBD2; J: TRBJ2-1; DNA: TGTGCCAGCACCGACCTAGCGGGATCGTTCTACAATGAGCAGTTCTTC; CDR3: CASTDLAGSFYNEQFF
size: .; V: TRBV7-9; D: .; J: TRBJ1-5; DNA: TGTGCCAGCAGCTCGACAGGTCCAAATCAGCCCCAGCATTTT; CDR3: CASSSTGPNQPQHF
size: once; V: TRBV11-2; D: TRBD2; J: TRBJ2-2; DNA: TGTGCCACCCGGCCGGCGGGGGGCACCGGGGAGCTGTTTTTT; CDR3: CATRPAGGTGELFF
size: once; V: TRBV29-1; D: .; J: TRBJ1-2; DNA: TGCAGCGTTGAAGACAGGCATGGCTACACCTTC; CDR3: CSVEDRHGYTF